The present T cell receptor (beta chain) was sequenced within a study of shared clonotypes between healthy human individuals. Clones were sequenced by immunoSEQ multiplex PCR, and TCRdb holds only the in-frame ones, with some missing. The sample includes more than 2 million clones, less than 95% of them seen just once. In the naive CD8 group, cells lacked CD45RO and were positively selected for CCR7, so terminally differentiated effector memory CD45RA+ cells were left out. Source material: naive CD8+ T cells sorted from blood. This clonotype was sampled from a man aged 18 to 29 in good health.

The CDR3 loop is CASTNQGNGYTF. As DNA, the CDR3 is TGTGCCAGCACCAACCAGGGAAATGGCTACACCTTC. The chain links TRBV6-5 to TRBJ1-2; maybe TRBD1 (5 bases). This CDR3 region has 12 residues. V was cut by 7 bases and J by 6 bases, with 12 bases left in between. From germline, CDR1 is MNHEY and CDR2 SVGAGI.